These T cell receptor beta chains were read from a single sample in a study of preoperative IRX-2 immunotherapy in early breast cancer. Clones were sequenced by immunoSEQ multiplex PCR, and TCRdb holds only the in-frame ones, with some missing. The data show about 24,000 clones, about 90% seen once. The sequencing used tumor tissue, collected after IRX-2 immunotherapy. The receptors originated from a human donor with breast cancer. Both conserved end residues are part of each CDR3. A D gene is named only where the DNA matches it firmly. Size is omitted from some rows. Given values are once, few, many or a class for expanded clones.

D	V	size	J	CDR3	DNA
-	TRBV9	-	TRBJ1-3	CASSVGRGFSGNTIYF	TGTGCCAGCAGCGTCGGAAGGGGATTCTCTGGAAACACCATATATTTT
-	TRBV27	-	TRBJ1-2	CASSPGGSNYGYTF	TGTGCCAGCAGTCCGGGAGGTTCTAACTATGGCTACACCTTC
TRBD1	TRBV19	-	TRBJ1-6	CASSGQGIVAYNSPLHF	TGTGCCAGTTCGGGACAGGGGATCGTCGCCTATAATTCACCCCTCCACTTT
-	TRBV7-9	once	TRBJ1-1	CASSPRRDFGGTEAFF	TGTGCCAGCAGCCCAAGAAGGGACTTCGGGGGCACTGAAGCTTTCTTT
TRBD1	TRBV7-9	-	TRBJ1-4	CASSLDRGRGEKLFF	TGTGCCAGCAGCTTAGACAGGGGACGGGGCGAAAAACTGTTTTTT
TRBD1	TRBV10-3	-	TRBJ1-2	CATTTTGANYGYTF	TGTGCCACAACCACCACAGGGGCGAACTATGGCTACACCTTC
-	TRBV5-1	-	TRBJ2-5	CASSLLVQETQYF	TGCGCCAGCAGCTTGTTGGTGCAAGAGACCCAGTACTTC
-	TRBV6-1	-	TRBJ1-6	CASSPGPLSPLHF	TGTGCCAGCAGTCCCGGCCCCCTCAGTCCCCTCCACTTT
-	TRBV28	-	TRBJ2-5	CASSLTTAQETQYF	TGTGCCAGCAGTTTAACTACAGCCCAAGAGACCCAGTACTTC
TRBD1	TRBV5-1	-	TRBJ2-2	CASSDGQGYTGELFF	TGCGCCAGCAGCGACGGACAGGGATACACCGGGGAGCTGTTTTTT
TRBD2	TRBV18	-	TRBJ2-3	CASSPPGLAGEPSTDTQYF	TGTGCCAGCTCACCACCGGGACTAGCGGGGGAGCCTAGCACAGATACGCAGTATTTT
-	TRBV5-8	-	TRBJ1-4	CASSTRAEKLFF	TGTGCCAGCAGCACGCGCGCTGAAAAACTGTTTTTT
-	TRBV7-9	-	TRBJ2-5	CASSLQGETQYF	TGTGCCAGCAGCTTACAGGGAGAGACCCAGTACTTC
-	TRBV5-5	once	TRBJ2-6	CASSLRQELSGANVLTF	TGTGCCAGCAGCTTAAGGCAGGAACTCTCTGGGGCCAACGTCCTGACTTTC
-	TRBV7-2	-	TRBJ2-5	CASSLVQGRWETQYF	TGTGCCAGCAGCTTAGTTCAGGGGCGTTGGGAGACCCAGTACTTC
TRBD1	TRBV19	-	TRBJ1-2	CAIGTGVGYTF	TGTGCCATTGGGACAGGGGTCGGCTACACCTTC
-	TRBV7-2	-	TRBJ1-5	CASTRMGQPQHF	TGTGCCAGCACCCGGATGGGTCAGCCCCAGCATTTT
TRBD2	TRBV18	once	TRBJ2-2	CASSPFAGLAGDNTGELFF	TGTGCCAGCTCACCATTCGCGGGACTAGCGGGTGATAACACCGGGGAGCTGTTTTTT
TRBD1	TRBV5-1	-	TRBJ2-5	CASSWGQGETQYF	TGCGCCAGCAGCTGGGGACAGGGTGAGACCCAGTACTTC
-	TRBV4-1	-	TRBJ1-4	CASSHVRAGDRKLFF	TGCGCCAGCAGCCATGTCAGGGCAGGAGATAGAAAACTGTTTTTT
TRBD2	TRBV9	-	TRBJ2-3	CASSVAKSSGSTDTQYF	TGTGCCAGCAGCGTAGCTAAGTCTAGCGGTAGCACAGATACGCAGTATTTT
TRBD2	TRBV11-1	-	TRBJ2-1	CASSPIGGGAYNEQFF	TGTGCCAGCAGCCCTATCGGCGGGGGGGCCTACAATGAGCAGTTCTTC
-	TRBV12-5	-	TRBJ2-5	CASGAGQTWGETQYF	TGTGCTAGTGGGGCTGGACAGACCTGGGGAGAGACCCAGTACTTC
-	TRBV13	-	TRBJ2-7	CASSLAGRFYEQYF	TGTGCCAGCAGCTTAGCGGGCAGATTCTACGAGCAGTACTTC
-	TRBV19	once	TRBJ2-1	CASSGRGYNEQFF	TGTGCCAGTAGTGGGCGGGGCTACAATGAGCAGTTCTTC
TRBD1	TRBV6-6	-	TRBJ2-5	CASRDGTGVWETQYF	TGTGCCAGCAGGGACGGGACAGGGGTCTGGGAGACCCAGTACTTC
TRBD2	TRBV5-4	-	TRBJ2-3	CASSRVGLAGTDTQYF	TGTGCCAGCAGCCGTGTCGGACTAGCCGGCACAGATACGCAGTATTTT
-	TRBV6-1	-	TRBJ2-7	CASKPTGRSYEQYF	TGTGCCAGCAAACCGACAGGGAGGTCCTACGAGCAGTACTTC
-	TRBV21-1	-	TRBJ1-6	CASSKGGDSPLHF	TGTGCCAGCAGCAAAGGAGGTGATTCACCCCTCCACTTT
-	TRBV6-6	-	TRBJ1-2	CASSSTGEVYYGYTF	TGTGCCAGCAGTTCGACCGGGGAGGTTTACTATGGCTACACCTTC
-	TRBV2	-	TRBJ1-1	CASGKEGGNTEAFF	TGTGCCAGCGGGAAGGAGGGGGGGAACACTGAAGCTTTCTTT
TRBD2	TRBV11-3	-	TRBJ2-3	CASSLEGGQVPDTQYF	TGTGCCAGCAGCTTAGAGGGAGGGCAGGTGCCAGATACGCAGTATTTT
TRBD2	TRBV10-1	-	TRBJ2-3	CASSDRRTSGDTQYF	TGCGCCAGCAGTGATCGAAGGACTAGCGGAGATACGCAGTATTTT
-	TRBV27	-	TRBJ1-1	CASSLGRNMNTEAFF	TGTGCCAGCAGTTTGGGACGGAACATGAACACTGAAGCTTTCTTT
-	TRBV7-9	-	TRBJ1-4	CASSFAGNEKLFF	TGTGCCAGCAGCTTTGCCGGAAATGAAAAACTGTTTTTT
-	TRBV10-3	-	TRBJ1-2	CAISRQGDYGYTF	TGTGCCATCAGTCGGCAGGGCGACTATGGCTACACCTTC
TRBD1	TRBV2	-	TRBJ1-1	CASSPKGTENTEAFF	TGTGCCAGCAGTCCAAAAGGGACAGAGAACACTGAAGCTTTCTTT
-	TRBV29-1	-	TRBJ1-1	CSVGGDTEAFF	TGCAGCGTTGGGGGGGACACTGAAGCTTTCTTT
TRBD1	TRBV5-6	-	TRBJ1-5	CASSSATGGQPQHF	TGTGCCAGCAGCTCCGCGACAGGGGGACAGCCCCAGCATTTT
TRBD2	TRBV9	once	TRBJ2-5	CASSWGSGERETQYF	TGTGCCAGCAGCTGGGGTAGCGGGGAGAGAGAGACCCAGTACTTC
TRBD1	TRBV19	-	TRBJ1-2	CASNAGQERYGYTF	TGTGCCAGTAACGCGGGACAGGAAAGATATGGCTACACCTTC
TRBD1	TRBV18	-	TRBJ1-1	CASSPIGRGQGEAFF	TGTGCCAGCTCACCAATCGGCAGGGGGCAGGGTGAAGCTTTCTTT
-	TRBV29-1	-	TRBJ1-5	CSVGQGAQPQHF	TGCAGCGTTGGGCAGGGAGCTCAGCCCCAGCATTTT
-	TRBV6-6	-	TRBJ2-1	CASSPSYNEQFF	TGTGCCAGCAGTCCTTCATACAATGAGCAGTTCTTC
-	TRBV6-5	-	TRBJ1-5	CASSRGSNQPQHF	TGTGCCAGCAGCCGGGGTAGCAATCAGCCCCAGCATTTT
-	TRBV7-9	-	TRBJ2-1	CASSRGTDNEQFF	TGTGCCAGCAGTCGCGGGACTGACAATGAGCAGTTCTTC
-	TRBV7-9	-	TRBJ1-6	CASHEVRNSYNSPLHF	TGTGCCAGCCACGAGGTCCGGAACTCCTATAATTCACCCCTCCACTTT
-	TRBV6-5	-	TRBJ1-3	CASSLSVGVSGNTIYF	TGTGCCAGCAGTTTGTCGGTGGGGGTCTCTGGAAACACCATATATTTT
-	TRBV4-1	-	TRBJ1-1	CASSPPRLNTEAFF	TGCGCCAGCAGCCCACCACGATTAAACACTGAAGCTTTCTTT
-	TRBV19	-	TRBJ1-5	CASHHTNSNQPQHF	TGTGCCAGCCATCACACCAATAGCAATCAGCCCCAGCATTTT
-	TRBV5-4	once	TRBJ1-2	CASSQDPAGAHYGYTF	TGTGCCAGCAGCCAAGATCCTGCAGGGGCTCACTATGGCTACACCTTC
TRBD1	TRBV5-3	-	TRBJ1-1	CARSLGDRGLANTEAFF	TGTGCCAGAAGCTTGGGGGACAGGGGGTTAGCGAACACTGAAGCTTTCTTT
-	TRBV30	-	TRBJ1-3	CAWNSYGYTIYF	TGTGCCTGGAACTCCTACGGATACACCATATATTTT
-	TRBV20-1	-	TRBJ1-2	CSARGSYGYTF	TGCAGTGCGCGAGGGAGCTATGGCTACACCTTC
-	TRBV27	-	TRBJ2-2	CASSPAPTGELFF	TGTGCCAGCAGTCCCGCGCCCACCGGGGAGCTGTTTTTT